This TCR beta chain was captured in a study of cytomegalovirus exposure and HLA in healthy donors. Study-wide findings and caveats: Researchers reported from a later analysis that most CMV-associated TCR beta chains appeared HLA-restricted. TCR beta sequences reportedly predicted most subjects' HLA-A and HLA-B alleles accurately. Cytomegalovirus-associated TCR beta chains were listed, numbering some 170.

Germline V gene data show CDR1 as LNHDA and CDR2 as SQIVND (reference sequence). Trimming at V came to 0 bases and at J to 0 bases, leaving 23 bases not matched to a gene. This CDR3 is built from 23 residues. All donors participated as healthy donors of bone marrow. Vbeta (60) and Jbeta (13) primers were used in the PCR. Measured with immunoSEQ multiplex PCR; TCRdb has only the in-frame clones, and not every one. The sample has approximately 100,000 clones; around three quarters are singletons. On this clone itself: Its matching antigen is unknown.

The TCR originated in a female donor in good health and CMV-seropositive. The sequenced material came from PBMCs. This sequence joins TRBV19 and TRBJ1-5; TRBD1 aligns across 7 bases. As DNA, the CDR3 is TGTGCCAGTAGTATAGATCGACGAAGAGGAGGGGGCACGGGACAATATAGCAATCAGCCCCAGCATTTT. It specifies CASSIDRRRGGGTGQYSNQPQHF.